The rows below give T cell receptor beta chains drawn from one sample of a study of vaccination effects on CD4 cells after COVID-19. The antigens of these receptors remain unknown. Using immunoSEQ multiplex PCR, the repertoire was profiled, and TCRdb retains in-frame clones only, with some absent. This table has under 40,000 clones, around 80% appearing once. The source material was CD4+ T cells from PBMCs cultured with HCoV-NL63 spike peptides, sampled after COVID-19 vaccination. These receptors originate from a human donor who received a COVID-19 vaccine. Some clones in this sample may be carry-over from other donors' samples. CDR3s include the opening cysteine and the closing phenylalanine or tryptophan. The D gene is left open where the match is weak. Clone sizes are given selectively: once, few, many, or a class where the clone is expanded.

v_gene	j_gene	abundance	d_gene	CDR3aa	CDR3nt
TRBV5-1	TRBJ2-5	-	TRBD1	CASSLGAGGTEETQYF	TGCGCCAGCAGCTTGGGGGCAGGGGGCACGGAAGAGACCCAGTACTTC
TRBV5-1	TRBJ1-3	-	TRBD1	CASSLGTGVADSGNTIYF	TGCGCCAGCAGCCTCGGGACAGGCGTAGCGGACTCTGGAAACACCATATATTTT
TRBV18	TRBJ2-1	-	TRBD2	CASSPPGTRGDYNEQFF	TGTGCCAGCTCACCACCGGGAACACGGGGGGACTACAATGAGCAGTTCTTC
TRBV2	TRBJ2-2	-	TRBD1	CASSGGQGVANTGELFF	TGTGCCAGTTCGGGGGGACAGGGGGTTGCGAACACCGGGGAGCTGTTTTTT
TRBV19	TRBJ1-6	-	-	CASSSREKGNSPLHF	TGTGCCAGTAGTTCCCGGGAAAAAGGGAATTCACCCCTCCACTTT
TRBV12-3/TRBV12-4	TRBJ1-2	-	-	CASSSPLVYGYTF	TGTGCCAGCAGTTCGCCCTTGGTCTATGGCTACACCTTC
TRBV7-9	TRBJ1-3	-	-	CASSSDRQSGNTIYF	TGTGCCAGCAGTTCTGACCGACAGTCTGGAAACACCATATATTTT
TRBV6-5	TRBJ2-5	-	TRBD1	CASSTGGAGKETQYF	TGTGCCAGCAGTACAGGGGGCGCCGGCAAAGAGACCCAGTACTTC
TRBV6-6	TRBJ1-5	-	-	CASSYGNSNQPQHF	TGTGCCAGCAGTTACGGGAATAGCAATCAGCCCCAGCATTTT
TRBV19	TRBJ1-5	-	-	CATTRGGPSNQPQHF	TGTGCCACCACCCGAGGCGGACCTAGCAATCAGCCCCAGCATTTT
TRBV7-3	TRBJ2-5	few	-	CASSLSIQETQYF	TGTGCCAGCAGCTTATCGATCCAAGAGACCCAGTACTTC
TRBV6-5	TRBJ2-5	-	-	CASSRDTGRTQYF	TGTGCCAGCAGTAGGGACACCGGCCGGACCCAGTACTTC
TRBV5-4	TRBJ2-3	-	TRBD2	CASSLGGLAGQTDTQYF	TGTGCCAGCAGCTTGGGCGGACTAGCGGGGCAGACAGATACGCAGTATTTT
TRBV15	TRBJ1-4	-	TRBD1	CATSRDLQGANEKLFF	TGTGCCACCAGCAGAGATCTTCAGGGGGCTAATGAAAAACTGTTTTTT
TRBV9	TRBJ1-6	-	-	CASSVLGLNSPLHF	TGTGCCAGCAGCGTCCTAGGGCTAAATTCACCCCTCCACTTT
TRBV24-1	TRBJ1-1	-	-	CATSDSTSGSTEAFF	TGTGCCACCAGTGATTCCACCTCAGGGTCCACTGAAGCTTTCTTT
TRBV27	TRBJ2-3	medium-sized	-	CASSLAATNGDTQYF	TGTGCCAGCAGTTTGGCAGCAACTAACGGAGATACGCAGTATTTT
TRBV19	TRBJ2-1	-	TRBD1	CASSPGGRDEQFF	TGTGCCAGTAGTCCAGGGGGCCGGGATGAGCAGTTCTTC
TRBV19	TRBJ2-5	-	-	CASSWNQETQYF	TGTGCCAGTAGCTGGAACCAAGAGACCCAGTACTTC
TRBV10-1	TRBJ2-2	-	TRBD2	CASSLGTSAGTGELFF	TGCGCCAGCAGCCTCGGGACTAGCGCGGGCACCGGGGAGCTGTTTTTT